The T cell receptor (beta chain) described here comes from a study of blood T cell repertoires in COVID-19 (dated by TCRdb to about 2020). About the investigation overall: Collaborator samples came from the United States, Italy and Spain and covered acute and convalescent phases of COVID-19. The material from the prospective study consisted of cDNA or gDNA derived from T cells, B-cell-depleted T cells, or PBMCs. The dataset comprised deeply sampled blood TCRbeta repertoires from subjects exposed to, actively infected with, or recovered from COVID-19. A freely available public database, intended as a resource for researchers studying the immune response to SARS-CoV-2, is where the repertoires were released. Samples were obtained from the ongoing ImmuneRACE study (first 160 participants) and from over 1,000 subjects provided by 6 global collaborators. A de-identified subject ID, COVID-19 status, age in years and sex were almost always included in the sample metadata. Where HLA class I and class II types were available, the types were taken from metadata supplied by the sample provider, not from assay-based typing.

Participants in the prospective study were aged 18 to 89 years, lived in more than 20 United States geographic areas, and enrolled through a virtual design. Cohort assignment in the prospective study relied on participant-reported clinical history from a screening survey and a study questionnaire. A participant counted as exposed if, within 2 weeks of entering the study, that participant had been in contact with someone who had a PCR-confirmed or clinician-diagnosed COVID-19 case. In the prospective study, whole blood, serum and a nasopharyngeal or oropharyngeal swab were collected from each participant by mobile phlebotomists. Prospective study participants could optionally give additional blood draws and questionnaires over an approximately two-month period. Prospective study blood samples were shipped either frozen or at room temperature before DNA extraction. The CDR3 covers 17 residues, taking in both the cysteine and the phenylalanine. Solely the CDR3 DNA is kept, with 51 bases framed from the first base. The junction carries 16 bases between V and J, which are trimmed by 2 bases and 0 bases respectively. Looking up the germline V gene yields CDR1 KGHSY and CDR2 FQNENV.

The immunoSEQ Assay, a bias-controlled multiplex PCR, was used to amplify TCRbeta CDR3 regions from genomic DNA. Turning to the authors' computational methods: Within the assay, amplification of reference gene primers was used to estimate how many nucleated cells each sample contained. To quantify the absolute abundance of each unique TCRbeta CDR3 rearrangement, sequence reads were collapsed and filtered. For each sample, productive Simpson clonality was calculated by taking the square root of Simpson's diversity index across productive rearrangements. Held by TCRdb, this immuneACCESS table contains in-frame sequences only and omits some clones. Under half of the omission traces to an unresolved V gene where checked; the cause of the rest is unknown. The V and J calls and clone size were taken over from that table, and D and trimming were inferred from the DNA. The sample table lists around 320,000 clones, 90% to 95% of them with a count of one. Of the sample, 3.5% to 5% is held by the ten largest clones.

The study at large found these results: Clinical and demographic metadata were provided uncurated, with the amount varying by source and participant.

Remarks on this clone: Its antigen target is currently unknown. No qualities accompany the bases; no much larger clone lies one base away.

The sequenced sample consisted of PBMCs or T cells enriched from blood (not recorded which). This clonotype was obtained from a woman under 40 who had been exposed to COVID-19. The sequence links TRBV16 to TRBJ1-1; the D gene is not confidently resolved. CDR3 region: CASSQPDYRIMNTEAFF. The nucleotide sequence is given as TGTGCCAGCAGCCAACCGGACTATCGGATCATGAACACTGAAGCTTTCTTT.